The 32 T cell receptor beta chains in this list originate from one sample, sequenced in a study of shared clonotypes between healthy human individuals. Produced via immunoSEQ multiplex PCR; TCRdb's table is partial and in-frame only. The sample shows approximately 2.3 million clones, over 90% of them seen only once. The specimen sequenced was naive CD4+ T cells from PBMCs. Subset specified: CD45RA+ positively selected. The receptor source for this set is a man aged 18 to 30 in good health. Some clones in this sample may be carry-over from other donors' samples.

On this clone: Other DNA sequences in this specimen translate into the identical CDR3. This rearrangement joins TRBV5-1 to TRBJ1-1; D ambiguous. Germline lookup yields CDR1 SGHRS and CDR2 YFSETQ. CDR3 length: 15 amino acids. Trimming shortened V by 0 bases and J by 2 bases, and 11 bases separated the two germline ends. The CDR3 loop is CASSLAGVGNTEAFF. For the CDR3, the DNA is TGCGCCAGCAGCTTGGCCGGGGTAGGAAACACTGAAGCTTTCTTT.

The CDR3 bases are TGTGCCAGCACCCCAAGGGACGAAATCGCAGATACGCAGTATTTT. It specifies CASTPRDEIADTQYF. The J gene is TRBJ2-3, the V gene TRBV27; either TRBD1 or TRBD2 may supply D (5 bases each). V was shortened by 7 bases and J by 4 bases, with 18 bases between the two germline ends. Germline CDR1 MNHEY, CDR2 SMNVEV (reference sequence). The CDR3 runs to 15 residues.

The chain has TRBV28 and TRBJ1-5, with a weak D call TRBD1 (6 bases). CDR1 is MDHEN and CDR2 is SYDVKM in the germline V gene. Trimming took 4 bases from V and 5 from J, leaving 9 bases between them. The CDR3 extends over 13 amino acids. As DNA, the CDR3 is TGTGCCAGCAGTTACTACAGGGATCAGCCCCAGCATTTT. Translating gives CASSYYRDQPQHF.

The V call is TRBV11-2, the J call TRBJ2-1, with TRBD1 as a possible D gene (6 bases). The CDR3 spans 16 residues. In germline, CDR1 is SGHAT, CDR2 FQNNGV. Trimming took off 5 bases at V and 8 bases at J, with 22 bases between the two ends. The CDR3 DNA reads as TGTGCCAGCAGCCTTGGCCAAGGGGGACGGGGCGATGAGCAGTTCTTC. Translating gives CASSLGQGGRGDEQFF.

The chain joins TRBV30 to TRBJ2-7, with D perhaps TRBD2 (6 bases). Looked up from germline, CDR1 is GTSNPN and CDR2 is SVGIG (reference sequence). Trimming shortened V by 0 bases and J by 4 bases, and 13 bases separated the two germline ends. This CDR3 comprises 14 residues. Written as DNA, the CDR3 is TGTGCCTGGAGTGTCGGGGGAGTGGGTTACGAGCAGTACTTC. It specifies CAWSVGGVGYEQYF.

As regards this clone: Other DNA sequences from this sample encode an identical CDR3 as well. The chain has TRBV11-2 and TRBJ1-3; D is undetermined. The CDR3 loop spans 13 amino acids. Germline V gene data show CDR1 as SGHAT and CDR2 as FQNNGV. V lost 1 base and J 3 bases, leaving 4 bases between the germline ends. In DNA, the CDR3 is TGTGCCAGCAGCTTAGGTGGTGGAAACACCATATATTTT. It encodes CASSLGGGNTIYF. Variable domain in full (rest from reference TRBV11-2 and TRBJ1-3): EAGVAQSPRYKIIEKRQSVAFWCNPISGHATLYWYQQILGQGPKLLIQFQNNGVVDDSQLPKDRFSAERLKGVDSTLKIQPAKLEDSAVYLCASSLGGGNTIYFGEGSWLTVV.

In regard to this clone: This sample includes further DNA sequences coding for the same CDR3. The rearrangement joins TRBV27 to TRBJ2-7; TRBD2 matches at 12 bases. There are 14 residues in the CDR3. Germline trimming cut 6 bases from V and 0 bases from J; bases unmatched to any gene: 0. Germline V gives CDR1 MNHEY, CDR2 SMNVEV (reference sequence). CDR3 in amino acids: CASRGLAGSYEQYF. CDR3 nucleotide sequence: TGTGCCAGCAGGGGACTAGCGGGCTCCTACGAGCAGTACTTC.

The chain uses TRBV28 and TRBJ1-4; a possible D gene is TRBD1 (6 bases). The CDR3 loop spans 15 amino acids. Trimming took 7 bases from V and 2 from J, leaving 14 bases between them. Germline V gene data show CDR1 as MDHEN and CDR2 as SYDVKM. The CDR3 nucleotides read TGTGCCAGCACCACATCGGGGGCGACTAATGAAAAACTGTTTTTT. This translates into CASTTSGATNEKLFF. The full variable domain, in which reference TRBV28 and TRBJ1-4 provide the parts outside the CDR3, is DVKVTQSSRYLVKRTGEKVFLECVQDMDHENMFWYRQDPGLGLRLIYFSYDVKMKEKGDIPEGYSVSREKKERFSLILESASTNQTSMYLCASTTSGATNEKLFFGSGTQLSVL.

Worth noting for this clone: The same CDR3 also results from other DNA sequences found in this sample. The chain joins TRBV5-1 to TRBJ2-7; TRBD1 agrees at 10 bases. Germline assignment: CDR1 SGHRS and CDR2 YFSETQ. CDR3 length: 15 amino acids. With 0 bases clipped from V and 2 bases from J, the junction kept 2 bases outside the gene matches. The CDR3 DNA is TGCGCCAGCAGCTTGGGACAGGGGGCGACCTACGAGCAGTACTTC. Residues: CASSLGQGATYEQYF.

This chain connects TRBV6-5 to TRBJ2-7; TRBD1 aligns across 10 bases. The CDR3 loop spans 14 amino acids. CDR1 and CDR2 (germline): MNHEY, SVGAGI. The junction had 3 bases not matched to a gene; V was cut back by 4 bases and J by 3 bases. The CDR3 loop reads CASSLGQGFYEQYF. The CDR3 coding sequence is TGTGCCAGCAGTTTGGGACAGGGGTTCTACGAGCAGTACTTC.

The chain is built from TRBV15 and TRBJ2-7; TRBD1 might be the D (6 bases). CDR3 length: 14 amino acids. Germline V CDR1 and CDR2: LNHNV, YYDKDF (reference sequence). The germline V and J ends were trimmed by 0 bases and 5 bases, with 11 bases remaining between them. The CDR3 region has the DNA TGTGCCACCAGCAGAGAGGAACAGGGCCACGAGCAGTACTTC. It encodes CATSREEQGHEQYF.

The CDR3: CASSSTGVKDTQYF. In DNA form, the CDR3 reads TGTGCCAGCAGCTCGACAGGGGTGAAAGATACGCAGTATTTT. The V call is TRBV5-4, the J call TRBJ2-3, with TRBD1 matching over 8 bases. Germline trimming cut 3 bases from V and 5 bases from J; bases unmatched to any gene: 5. The CDR3 consists of 14 residues. Germline V lookup: CDR1 SGHNT, CDR2 YYREEE (reference sequence).

V is TRBV4-2 and J is TRBJ2-1; the match to TRBD2 covers 8 bases. V lost 2 bases to trimming and J lost 0 bases; unmatched junction nucleotides: 9. CDR1 LGHNA and CDR2 YNFKEQ come from the germline V gene. This CDR3 comprises 18 residues. CDR3 region: CASSQLLLAASSYNEQFF. The CDR3 DNA is TGTGCCAGCAGCCAACTCCTACTAGCGGCTAGCTCCTACAATGAGCAGTTCTTC.

V and J are TRBV6-5 and TRBJ1-2, with 10 bases that match TRBD1. Germline V CDR1 and CDR2: MNHEY, SVGAGI. The CDR3 is 15 residues long. V lost 5 bases and J lost 5; bases outside the gene matches: 8. CDR3 bases: TGTGCCAGCAGTAAAGGACAGGGGGGGGTTTATGGCTACACCTTC. This sequence encodes CASSKGQGGVYGYTF.

The chain links TRBV14 to TRBJ1-2; 7 bases line up with TRBD1. Germline CDR1 and CDR2: SGHDN and FVKESK. The CDR3 runs 14 residues. V was pared by 4 bases and J by 8 bases, with 10 bases of the junction left unmatched. CDR3 residues: CASSPDRERQGYTF. For the CDR3, the DNA is TGTGCCAGCAGCCCAGACAGGGAAAGACAAGGCTACACCTTC.

The J gene is TRBJ2-7, the V gene TRBV29-1; 7 positions agree with TRBD2. This CDR3 spans 14 amino acids. In germline, CDR1 is SQVTM, CDR2 ANQGSEA. Trimming cost V 5 bases and J 3 bases; bases outside gene matches: 10. CDR3 amino acids: CSVRDRDYYYEQYF. The CDR3 coding sequence is TGCAGCGTTAGAGACCGGGACTATTACTACGAGCAGTACTTC.

A word on this clone: The same CDR3 is also encoded by other DNA sequences in this sample. The chain employs TRBV9 and TRBJ2-5; the D is unclear. The CDR3 contains 13 residues. V was cut by 1 base and J by 1 base, with 5 bases left in between. CDR1 is SGDLS, CDR2 YYNGEE, per germline. The CDR3 DNA reads TGTGCCAGCAGCGTAAGTAGCCAAGAGACCCAGTACTTC. As protein: CASSVSSQETQYF.

The chain employs TRBV4-3 and TRBJ1-1, with D perhaps TRBD1 (5 bases). CDR3 length: 13 amino acids. The germline V gene has CDR1 LGHNA and CDR2 YSLEER. Trimming shortened V by 0 bases and J by 11 bases, and 13 bases separated the two germline ends. DNA of the CDR3: TGCGCCAGCAGCCAAGATCTAGGGACCGGGGCTTTCTTT. This codes for CASSQDLGTGAFF.

To note about this clone: Its ends do not fully match the called genes, so a read error is possible. This chain uses TRBV19 with TRBJ2-1; D is uncertain. The CDR3 is 13 residues long. CDR1 LNHDA and CDR2 SQIVND come from the germline V gene (reference sequence). The CDR3 is CASSIVKGRWAIF. Written as DNA, the CDR3 is TGTGCCAGTAGTATAGTTAAGGGCAGGTGGGCGATCTTC.

This chain connects TRBV4-3 to TRBJ1-2, with D unresolved. The V end lost 0 bases, the J end lost 4 bases, and 12 bases lay between the germline ends. The V gene's germline CDR1 is LGHNA and CDR2 YSLEER. The CDR3 consists of 15 residues. DNA of the CDR3: TGCGCCAGCAGCCAAGATAGGGCGGGTGGCTATGGCTACACCTTC. Encoded protein: CASSQDRAGGYGYTF.

This rearrangement joins TRBV11-2 to TRBJ1-5; the D is unclear. The germline gives CDR1 SGHAT, CDR2 FQNNGV. CDR3 length: 13 residues. V lost 1 base, J lost 6 bases, and 7 bases lay in between. The DNA for the CDR3 is TGTGCCAGCAGCTTAGCCCAGTTTCAGCCCCAGCATTTT. Translation: CASSLAQFQPQHF.

This chain joins TRBV5-1 and TRBJ2-2; weak D call: TRBD2 (6 bases). Germline V gene data show CDR1 as SGHRS and CDR2 as YFSETQ. The CDR3 covers 16 residues. V was shortened by 4 bases and J by 0 bases, with 13 bases between the two germline ends. The CDR3 loop is CASSLTGGPNTGELFF. The DNA of the CDR3 is TGCGCCAGCAGCCTCACCGGGGGTCCGAACACCGGGGAGCTGTTTTTT.

The chain joins TRBV7-2 to TRBJ2-5; no firm D call. Trimming stripped 1 base from V and 7 bases from J, with 7 bases between. The V gene's germline CDR1 is SGHTA and CDR2 FQGNSA. The CDR3 contains 12 residues. The CDR3 region is CASSLDGWTQYF. The CDR3 region has the DNA TGTGCCAGCAGCTTAGACGGATGGACCCAGTACTTC.

With regard to this clone: Additional DNA sequences in this sample encode the identical CDR3. The chain couples TRBV5-1 to TRBJ2-3; TRBD1 matches 7 bases. Germline V gene lookup returns CDR1 SGHRS and CDR2 YFSETQ. V trimming: 0 bases; J trimming: 0 bases; junction bases outside the gene matches: 1. The CDR3 has 15 amino acids. The CDR3 loop is CASSLGDRSTDTQYF. The CDR3 DNA follows: TGCGCCAGCAGCTTGGGGGACAGAAGCACAGATACGCAGTATTTT.

V gene TRBV28 combines with J gene TRBJ2-7, with D perhaps TRBD1 or TRBD2 (6 bases each). This CDR3 comprises 15 residues. V dropped 6 bases and J dropped 2 bases, with 17 bases sitting between them. Germline CDR1 and CDR2: MDHEN and SYDVKM. In DNA, the CDR3 is TGTGCCAGCAGCCGACTAGGGGGAGATCCCTACGAGCAGTACTTC. It translates to CASSRLGGDPYEQYF.

This clone was seen a few times. The V gene is TRBV11-2, the J gene TRBJ1-2; D might be TRBD1 (6 bases). Trimming removed 3 bases at V and 8 bases at J, with 10 bases between. The germline V gene encodes CDR1 SGHAT and CDR2 FQNNGV. The CDR3 is 12 residues long. The CDR3 reads CASSFQGHGYTF. CDR3 DNA sequence: TGTGCCAGCAGCTTCCAGGGGCACGGCTACACCTTC.

The chain joins TRBV2 to TRBJ1-3, with D uncertain. Germline-derived CDR1 and CDR2 are SNHLY and FYNNEI. Trimming took off 11 bases at V and 1 base at J, with 15 bases between the two ends. The CDR3 totals 14 residues. CDR3 coding DNA: TGTGCCTCAGCCGTCCAGGCATCTGGAAACACCATATATTTT. It encodes CASAVQASGNTIYF. Variable domain in full (rest from reference TRBV2 and TRBJ1-3): EPEVTQTPSHQVTQMGQEVILRCVPISNHLYFYWYRQILGQKVEFLVSFYNNEISEKSEIFDDQFSVERPDGSNFTLKIRSTKLEDSAMYFCASAVQASGNTIYFGEGSWLTVV.

The rearrangement links TRBV21-1 to TRBJ1-2. TRBV21-1 is a known pseudogene. The CDR3 spans 14 residues. CDR3 nucleotide sequence: TGTGCCAGCCATAAAACGGGACCTACCTATGGCTACACCTTC. This codes for CASHKTGPTYGYTF.

The gene calls are TRBV2 and TRBJ1-5, with TRBD1 identical over 9 bases. Germline CDR1 and CDR2: SNHLY and FYNNEI. Trimming took 7 bases from V and 6 from J; bases not matched to a gene: 7. The CDR3 has 14 residues. The DNA for the CDR3 is TGTGCCAGCACTTACGAACAGGGGGCTCAGCCCCAGCATTTT. It translates to CASTYEQGAQPQHF.

In regard to this clone: Sequence at one end of the junction differs from germline and may be a read error. This sequence joins TRBV28 and TRBJ2-7, with 9 positions matching TRBD2. CDR1 and CDR2 (germline): MDHEN, SYDVKM. There are 16 residues in the CDR3. CDR3 protein: CASSSYASGKAPSLFF. The CDR3 DNA reads as TGTGCCAGCAGTTCCTACGCTAGCGGGAAAGCCCCAAGCCTCTTCTTC.

This clone was seen once. V and J are TRBV30 and TRBJ2-1; 7 bases are a match to TRBD2. With V trimmed by 4 bases and J by 7 bases, 7 bases remained unmatched. The CDR3 loop spans 13 amino acids. Germline V CDR1 and CDR2: GTSNPN, SVGIG (reference sequence). The CDR3 sequence is CAWTPRRENEQFF. The CDR3 nucleotides are TGTGCCTGGACCCCCCGGCGGGAGAATGAGCAGTTCTTC.

The chain carries TRBV5-6 and TRBJ1-3; D is uncertain. V was pared by 4 bases and J by 10 bases, with 15 bases between. The CDR3 runs 13 residues. CDR1 is SGHDT and CDR2 is YYEEEE in the germline V gene. CDR3 bases: TGTGCCAGCAGCCGGAAGGACGGCGTGACCATATATTTT. Encoded protein: CASSRKDGVTIYF.